What follows are 3 T cell receptor beta chains derived from one specimen sequenced in a study of chemoradiotherapy in HPV16-positive cancers. Libraries were prepared by immunoSEQ multiplex PCR; TCRdb keeps only in-frame clonotypes and omits some of them. The table includes some 25,000 clones, 94% detected once. Sampling was carried out from a patient who underwent chemoradiotherapy. Source of these receptors: a human donor with HPV-associated anogenital cancer.

This clone was observed a single time. The rearrangement links TRBV6-1 to TRBJ2-3; a possible D gene is TRBD1 (6 bases). The germline V and J ends were trimmed by 2 bases and 9 bases, with 12 bases remaining between them. The CDR3 loop spans 13 amino acids. Germline CDR1 reads MNHNS; CDR2 reads SASEGT. CDR3 DNA: TGTGCCAGCAGTGAAAGGACAGAAAGGACGCAGTATTTT. Protein sequence: CASSERTERTQYF.

The chain uses TRBV5-1 and TRBJ2-1; no reliable D call. Trimming shortened V by 4 bases and J by 7 bases, and 18 bases separated the two germline ends. Looked up from germline, CDR1 is SGHRS and CDR2 is YFSETQ. The CDR3 is 15 amino acids. The CDR3 DNA reads TGCGCCAGCAGCGTAGGTCTATCAGCCGGTAATGAGCAGTTCTTC. The encoded protein is CASSVGLSAGNEQFF.

The V and J genes are TRBV9 and TRBJ1-1; D gene ambiguous. Germline CDR1 and CDR2: SGDLS and YYNGEE. This CDR3 contains 16 residues. Deletions cut 0 bases from V and 1 base from J, with 13 bases between. The CDR3 bases are TGTGCCAGCAGCGTAGGAGCGGGCCCTTCGAACACTGAAGCTTTCTTT. It codes for CASSVGAGPSNTEAFF. Using reference TRBV9 and TRBJ1-1 for the parts outside the CDR3, the full variable domain is DSGVTQTPKHLITATGQRVTLRCSPRSGDLSVYWYQQSLDQGLQFLIQYYNGEERAKGNILERFSAQQFPDLHSELNLSSLELGDSALYFCASSVGAGPSNTEAFFGQGTRLTVV.